This entry describes one T cell receptor beta chain. CDR1 is GTSNPN and CDR2 is SVGIG in the germline V gene (reference sequence). The CDR3 runs 12 residues. The V end lost 1 base, the J end lost 7 bases, and 10 bases lay between the germline ends. The source of the sample is a study of CD8 T cells in Susac syndrome. RNA, at about 0.45 to 1 ug, was reverse transcribed with random hexamers. MiXCR, applied by TCRdb to the immunoSEQ multiplex PCR reads, yields one record per CDR3 protein. The table records some 190,000 distinct CDR3 sequences, around 93% of them present only once. The T cells that were sequenced for TCR beta were CD8+ and CD4+ cells from blood.

This TCR came from a human donor with Susac syndrome. The V gene is TRBV30, the J gene TRBJ1-2, with D unresolved. The sequencing sample was made of CD4+ T cells from PBMCs. DNA for the CDR3: TGTGCCTGGAGTGGCGCGGCAGGTGGCTACACCTTC. It is translated as CAWSGAAGGYTF.